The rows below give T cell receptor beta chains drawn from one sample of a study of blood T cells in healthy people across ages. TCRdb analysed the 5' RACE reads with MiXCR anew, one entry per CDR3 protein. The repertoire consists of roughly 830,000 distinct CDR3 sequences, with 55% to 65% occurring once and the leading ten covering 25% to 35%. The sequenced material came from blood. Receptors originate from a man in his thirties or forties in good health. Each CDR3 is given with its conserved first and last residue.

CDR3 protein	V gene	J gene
CASTAGTENYEQYF	TRBV5-4	TRBJ2-7
CASSSLGALKSYEQYF	TRBV27	TRBJ2-7
CASSATGEAYGYTF	TRBV5-1	TRBJ1-2
CASSNSGGRSGYTF	TRBV3-1	TRBJ1-2
CASSPTRRVYGYTF	TRBV12-3/TRBV12-4	TRBJ1-2
CASSKAAGTAFSYEQYF	TRBV21-1	TRBJ2-7
CASSIQVYGGSPLHF	TRBV7-8	TRBJ1-6
CASSALAGITDTQYF	TRBV7-2	TRBJ2-3
CASRLGPGQGTPYF	TRBV6-2/TRBV6-3	TRBJ2-7
CASSRDQQGTQYF	TRBV7-2	TRBJ2-5
CASSDGSGGTDTQYF	TRBV6-4	TRBJ2-3
CASSQEPSGGKQYF	TRBV3-1	TRBJ2-5
CASPPAMDTSINGYTF	TRBV7-2	TRBJ1-2
CSARDPAGRVDTF	TRBV20-1	TRBJ1-2
CASSSSGGGHREQYF	TRBV7-2	NA
CSAGDRYYGYTF	TRBV20-1	TRBJ1-2
CASSPPPGTQTFYEQYF	TRBV5-6	NA
CASSDFEASGVNHPSNQPQHF	TRBV6-4	TRBJ1-5
CASGSFGSTDTQYF	TRBV6-6	TRBJ2-3
CSATDRGTDTQYF	TRBV20-1	TRBJ2-3
CASGRRKETQYF	TRBV12-3/TRBV12-4	TRBJ2-5
CASSLGDREAQPQHF	TRBV7-9	TRBJ1-5
CASSQDGSNYNEQFF	TRBV3-1	TRBJ2-1
CASSLVPAGGPDEQFF	TRBV7-2	TRBJ2-1
CASSLLSGHSYEQYF	TRBV7-2	TRBJ2-7
CASSQAPVPADSVYGYTF	TRBV4-3	TRBJ1-2
CSATRAGAGQPQHF	TRBV20-1	TRBJ1-5
CSVGGYNEQYF	TRBV29-1	TRBJ2-7
CASSLGGTGQFF	TRBV5-1	TRBJ2-1
CASTRTSVNTGELFF	TRBV2	TRBJ2-2
CASSNDRYNEQYF	TRBV7-9	TRBJ2-7
CASSVSGGSGELFF	TRBV9	TRBJ2-2
CASSLDSYAYEQYF	TRBV7-9	TRBJ2-7
CATSRDGQEQETQYF	TRBV15	TRBJ2-5
CASSFQGPSYEQYF	TRBV12-3/TRBV12-4	TRBJ2-7
CASSSGVADPSSYNEQFF	TRBV18	TRBJ2-1
CASSYRAGVLTGEQFF	TRBV6-5	TRBJ2-1
CSARVYGTYEQYF	TRBV20-1	TRBJ2-7
CASSYFSEQFF	TRBV6-2/TRBV6-3	TRBJ2-1
CASSQKTGRQQYF	TRBV6-6	TRBJ2-7
CASSFLDRAITDTQYF	TRBV7-2	TRBJ2-3
CATSDPAGAGGDTQYF	TRBV24-1	TRBJ2-3